This T cell receptor (beta chain) was captured by sequencing in a study of blood T cells in healthy people across ages. A sample-barcoded 5' primer and a J-beta primer mix were used in a second PCR of roughly 7 to 11 cycles. In TCRdb, the 5' RACE reads were re-called with MiXCR into one record per CDR3 protein. The table includes roughly 800,000 distinct CDR3 sequences, nearly 60% detected once. For this clonotype: Its specificity is not known.

Deletions cut 3 bases from V and 7 bases from J, with 16 bases between. The CDR3 sequence is 15 residues long. CDR1 SGHVS and CDR2 FQNEAQ come from the germline V gene. Study observations and caveats: Using unsorted PBMCs precluded a conclusive naive versus antigen-experienced comparison.

The gene calls are TRBV7-8 and TRBJ2-1; perhaps TRBD2 as D (6 bases). Sequencing was done on a sample of blood. The origin of this receptor is a man in his thirties or forties in good health. This CDR3 is CASSLSPGSMNEQFF. CDR3 bases: TGTGCCAGCAGCTTGTCACCCGGGAGCATGAATGAGCAGTTCTTC.